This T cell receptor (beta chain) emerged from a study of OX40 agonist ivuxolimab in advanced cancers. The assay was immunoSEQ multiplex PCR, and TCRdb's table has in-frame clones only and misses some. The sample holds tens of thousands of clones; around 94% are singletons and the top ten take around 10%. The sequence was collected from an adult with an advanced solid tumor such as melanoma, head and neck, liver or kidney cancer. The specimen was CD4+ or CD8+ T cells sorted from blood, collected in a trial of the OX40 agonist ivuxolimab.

CDR3 loop: CASSWGRGRGATGDTQYF. The CDR3 region has the DNA TGTGCCAGCAGCTGGGGAAGAGGCAGGGGAGCCACAGGGGATACGCAGTATTTT. J is TRBJ2-3 and V is TRBV7-7, with a possible D match to TRBD1 (6 bases). Trimming shortened V by 4 bases and J by 6 bases, and 26 bases separated the two germline ends. The CDR3 covers 18 residues. Per the germline V gene, CDR1 is SSHAT and CDR2 is FNYEAQ (reference sequence).